This T cell receptor (beta chain) was observed in a study of blood T cell repertoires in COVID-19. Study summary: In each case, the material was cDNA or gDNA derived from T cells, B-cell-depleted T cells, or PBMCs.

Original data processing: For nucleated cells, counts were estimated from reference gene primer amplification. This table comes from immunoSEQ multiplex PCR, and its TCRdb copy is limited to in-frame clones, with some not included. From that table come the V and J calls and clone size; the DNA was used to work out D and trimming. The repertoire consists of under 150,000 clones, with roughly 80% occurring once and the leading ten covering 15% to 20%. V shed 1 base and J shed 10 bases, with 13 bases lying between them. CDR1 MNHEY and CDR2 SMNVEV come from the germline V gene (reference sequence). The CDR3 consists of 13 residues.

The sequencing sample was made of peripheral blood. The source is a woman older than 75 with acute or convalescent COVID-19. This sequence joins TRBV27 and TRBJ1-1, with D tentatively TRBD1 (6 bases). The CDR3 loop is CASSLYREYGAFF. CDR3 DNA sequence: TGTGCCAGCAGTTTATACAGGGAATATGGAGCTTTCTTT.